This T cell receptor (beta chain) was observed in a study of shared clonotypes between healthy human individuals. This CDR3 has 15 amino acids. The ends lost 2 bases at V and 3 bases at J; junction bases unmatched: 7. Germline CDR1 reads SGHNT; CDR2 reads YYREEE (reference sequence). Everyone who donated was a Caucasian adult who lived in Nashville, Tennessee. Libraries were prepared by immunoSEQ multiplex PCR; TCRdb keeps only in-frame clonotypes and omits some of them. The table has a few hundred thousand clones, over 50% seen once. The clonotype originates from a man younger than 40 in good health. The source material was memory CD4+ T cells sorted from blood. Regarding subset: CD45RA-negative fraction. This chain joins TRBV5-4 and TRBJ2-7, with 8 bases aligning to TRBD1. The CDR3 region is CASSFTGTGSYEQYF. CDR3 bases: TGTGCCAGCAGCTTCACCGGGACAGGTAGCTACGAGCAGTACTTC.